This TCR beta chain was profiled in a study of immune characterization of retroperitoneal liposarcoma (dated 2019 in TCRdb). V was cut back by 5 bases and J by 13 bases, leaving a gap of 21 bases between them. There are 14 amino acids in the CDR3, from cysteine to phenylalanine inclusive. Kept here is only the CDR3 DNA, which spans 42 bases and is read in frame from base 1. CDR1 and CDR2 are drawn from the germline V gene (reference sequence): MNHEY, SMNVEV. This clonotype is categorized as medium-sized (0.01 to 0.1%). Its antigen has not been determined. Base qualities were left out, and no much larger clone turns up one base away. Library method: PCR. Sequencer: NextSeq 500. Using fastp at Q25 and MiXCR, TCRdb reprocessed the public reads and kept productive beta chains. Here each entry gathers all rows of one CDR3 protein and keeps the most common genes and DNA. This sample holds about 3,000 distinct CDR3 sequences; around 43% were observed only once. The ten largest account for 35% to 50% of the sample.

The chain links TRBV27 with TRBJ2-1, with the D segment possibly TRBD1 or TRBD2, each aligning over 5 bases. The sequenced sample was tumor tissue. The clonotype was recovered from a male donor with retroperitoneal liposarcoma. CDR3 protein: CASSPRDGEETQFF. The sequenced DNA: TGTGCCAGCAGTCCCCGGGACGGGGAAGAGACCCAGTTCTTC.